This T cell receptor beta chain was retrieved from a study of blood T cell repertoires in COVID-19. The sample holds one count of this clone. Assay: immunoSEQ multiplex PCR; the TCRdb copy retains only in-frame clones and omits some. Among about 210,000 clones listed, 85% were seen once. Sequencing was carried out using PBMCs or T cells enriched from blood (not recorded which). The clonotype comes from a man between 35 and 55 years old who had recovered from COVID-19.

The CDR3 coding sequence is TGTGCCAGCAGCTCCGGGACAGGGTTGAATGAGCAGTTCTTC. It translates to CASSSGTGLNEQFF. The chain carries TRBV7-9 and TRBJ2-1; 9 nucleotides align to TRBD1. The V segment lost 4 bases and the J segment 7 bases; nucleotides outside the gene matches: 5. The CDR3 has 14 residues. Germline assignment: CDR1 SEHNR and CDR2 FQNEAQ (reference sequence).